Sequencing of this T cell receptor beta chain was carried out in a study of T-cell reconstitution after alpha-beta-depleted transplantation in children (TCRdb year 2016). Regarding the study in general: The study quantitatively tracked T-cell immune reconstitution after TCRalphabeta/CD19-depleted allogeneic hematopoietic cell transplantation in children using TCR repertoire profiling.

Library preparation was by PCR. The instrument given in TCRdb is Illumina HiSeq 2500. TCR library preparation used molecular barcoding, with unique molecular identifiers applied to normalize quantification of the TCRbeta repertoire. The raw public data were reprocessed by TCRdb itself: fastp quality trimming at Q25, MiXCR clonotype calling, in-frame beta chains only. Records with the same CDR3 protein are collapsed into one entry carrying the most frequent genes and DNA. This sample has about 580,000 distinct CDR3 sequences in its table, and about 23% of those were observed once. The ten top clones hold 13% to 15% of the sample. V has 7 bases trimmed and J has 6 bases trimmed; junction bases matching no gene number 17. Via the germline V gene, CDR1 is SQVTM and CDR2 ANQGSEA. Reading from cysteine to phenylalanine, the CDR3 counts 17 amino acids. Here the CDR3 DNA is all that survives: 51 bases in frame from base 1.

Read against the paper, the sample's treatment or condition label means: allogeneic hematopoietic cell transplantation with graft depleted of TCRalphabeta T cells and CD19 B cells. The children who served as transplant recipients had been given grafts of TCRalphabeta/CD19-depleted allogeneic hematopoietic cells. This clonotype was recorded at least ten times. Its antigen target is currently unknown. No much larger clonotype is one base removed from it; base qualities were not supplied. What the authors observed across the whole study: Over subsequent months, a decline in hyperexpanded clone frequencies was noted, and after one year, T-cell counts and TCRbeta diversity were mostly ascribed to newly produced T cells. In some patients, the high TCRbeta diversity seen at day 60 was put down to recipient T cells and intrathymic progenitors that had survived conditioning. Apparently early alphabetaT-cell count recovery about two months after transplant reportedly relied on only several hundred rapidly expanded clones derived from non-depleted graft cells.

Recombination linked TRBV29-1 to TRBJ2-1, with TRBD1 matching 11 junction bases. The specimen comprised PBMCs, mostly from graft donor cells, sampled 360 days after TCRalphabeta/CD19-depleted stem cell transplant. This TCR derives from a boy less than two years old who had a stem cell transplant for acute myeloid leukemia, so the T cells may come from the graft donor. The CDR3 protein: CSAQRTGGATGANEQFF. In nucleotide form, the sequence is TGCAGCGCCCAGCGGACAGGGGGCGCGACGGGTGCCAATGAGCAGTTCTTC.